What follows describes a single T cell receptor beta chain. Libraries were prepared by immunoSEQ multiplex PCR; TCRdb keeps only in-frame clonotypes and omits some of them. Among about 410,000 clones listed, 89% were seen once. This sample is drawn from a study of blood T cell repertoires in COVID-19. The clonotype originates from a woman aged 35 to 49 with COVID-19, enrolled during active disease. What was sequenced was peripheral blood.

CDR3 nucleotide sequence: TGTGCCAGCAGCTTGGACAGGGGGCAAACCGGGGAGCTGTTTTTT. It codes for CASSLDRGQTGELFF. The gene calls are TRBV7-9 and TRBJ2-2; 11 bases fit TRBD1. V lost 3 bases, J lost 5 bases, and 2 bases stayed unmatched. CDR1 SEHNR and CDR2 FQNEAQ come from the germline V gene (reference sequence). This CDR3 has 15 residues.